What follows are 27 T cell receptor beta chains derived from one specimen sequenced in a study of technical replicates of blood from a few donors. Assay: immunoSEQ multiplex PCR; the TCRdb copy retains only in-frame clones and omits some. The sample has under 85,000 clones; about 91% are singletons. Sequenced sample: T cells isolated from PBMCs. The source is a human donor in good health. Some clones in this sample may be carry-over from other donors' samples.

The chain has TRBV28 and TRBJ2-3; perhaps TRBD1 as D (6 bases). Germline assignment: CDR1 MDHEN and CDR2 SYDVKM. Between the trimmed V and J ends, which lost 3 bases and 0 bases, there was a span of 16 bases. The CDR3 covers 17 residues. The CDR3 nucleotides are TGTGCCAGCAGTTTTTATAGAGACAGGACTAGCACAGATACGCAGTATTTT. Protein product: CASSFYRDRTSTDTQYF.

The chain links TRBV29-1 to TRBJ2-7, with D possibly TRBD1 on 6 matching bases. The CDR3 is 13 residues long. Per the germline V gene, CDR1 is SQVTM and CDR2 is ANQGSEA. Trimming took 5 bases from V and 4 from J, leaving 15 bases between them. The CDR3 DNA follows: TGCAGCGTTTATACAGGGTTCGGATACGAGCAGTACTTC. Its translation is CSVYTGFGYEQYF.

The chain couples TRBV5-1 to TRBJ2-7, with TRBD1 identical over 8 bases. Germline assignment: CDR1 SGHRS and CDR2 YFSETQ. This CDR3 comprises 15 residues. Germline trimming cut 4 bases from V and 4 bases from J; bases unmatched to any gene: 10. The chain's CDR3 is CASSRRPDREYEQYF. The CDR3 DNA reads TGCGCCAGCAGCCGCCGCCCGGACAGGGAATACGAGCAGTACTTC.

This chain uses TRBV19 with TRBJ2-3; possibly TRBD2 for D (7 bases). CDR1 LNHDA and CDR2 SQIVND come from the germline V gene (reference sequence). V lost 8 bases and J 1 base, leaving 22 bases between the germline ends. CDR3 length equals 17 residues. The CDR3 DNA sequence: TGTGCCAGTGGGGGCGTCGCGGGGGTCTTCGGCACAGATACGCAGTATTTT. This codes for CASGGVAGVFGTDTQYF.

This chain links TRBV2 with TRBJ1-4, with 9 bases lining up with TRBD1. Looked up from germline, CDR1 is SNHLY and CDR2 is FYNNEI. The CDR3 is made up of 17 amino acids. Losses at the gene ends were 4 bases for V and 8 bases for J; bases not matched to a gene: 14. The CDR3 protein is CASSGTGGRTSREKLFF. Here the CDR3 DNA reads TGTGCCAGCAGTGGAACAGGGGGCCGTACGTCACGGGAAAAACTGTTTTTT.

The J gene is TRBJ2-7, the V gene TRBV2; 8 nucleotides agree with TRBD1. There are 14 residues in the CDR3. V lost 7 bases to trimming and J lost 3 bases; unmatched junction nucleotides: 8. The germline V gene has CDR1 SNHLY and CDR2 FYNNEI. CDR3 residues: CASIWTGTDYEQYF. The CDR3 DNA is TGTGCCAGCATCTGGACAGGGACGGACTACGAGCAGTACTTC.

This clone has only one observation. The chain employs TRBV9 and TRBJ2-5; D uncertain. This CDR3 comprises 13 residues. V was shortened by 2 bases and J by 4 bases, with 9 bases between the two germline ends. Germline values: CDR1 SGDLS, CDR2 YYNGEE. CDR3 sequence: CASSVLSGETQYF. CDR3 coding DNA: TGTGCCAGCAGCGTCCTAAGTGGAGAGACCCAGTACTTC. The full variable domain, with the rest looked up from reference TRBV9 and TRBJ2-5, is DSGVTQTPKHLITATGQRVTLRCSPRSGDLSVYWYQQSLDQGLQFLIQYYNGEERAKGNILERFSAQQFPDLHSELNLSSLELGDSALYFCASSVLSGETQYFGPGTRLLVL.

The chain recombines TRBV4-1 with TRBJ1-4; D is possibly TRBD1 (5 bases). Germline CDR1 reads MGHRA; CDR2 reads YSYEKL. The CDR3 totals 15 residues. V was shortened by 4 bases and J by 0 bases, with 9 bases between the two germline ends. The CDR3 DNA is TGCGCCAGCAGCCGAGCGACAGCAACTAATGAAAAACTGTTTTTT. Translation gives CASSRATATNEKLFF.

The rearrangement links TRBV27 to TRBJ2-1; 7 bases align to TRBD1. The J segment lost 3 bases and the V segment lost 6 bases, leaving 5 bases of the junction unmatched. CDR1 is MNHEY, CDR2 SMNVEV, per germline (reference sequence). The CDR3 length is 14 residues. This chain's CDR3 is CASRQGNYYNEQFF. As DNA, the CDR3 is TGTGCCAGCAGACAGGGGAATTACTACAATGAGCAGTTCTTC.

The chain combines TRBV5-1 with TRBJ2-2; D unclear. This CDR3 is built from 11 residues. Between the trimmed V and J ends, which lost 0 bases and 8 bases, there was a span of 2 bases. Germline V lookup: CDR1 SGHRS, CDR2 YFSETQ. CDR3 residues: CASSLAGELFF. CDR3 DNA sequence: TGCGCCAGCAGCTTGGCTGGGGAGCTGTTTTTT.

Only one count was recorded for this clone. The chain joins TRBV27 to TRBJ2-7, with 7 positions matching TRBD2. Germline CDR1 is MNHEY and CDR2 is SMNVEV (reference sequence). The CDR3 consists of 14 residues. J lost 7 bases, V lost 4 bases, and 10 bases had no gene match. CDR3 amino acids: CASSSSGTTREQYF. As DNA, the CDR3 is TGTGCCAGCAGTTCCTCCGGGACTACTAGAGAGCAGTACTTC.

This sequence joins TRBV10-3 and TRBJ1-4; 9 nucleotides match TRBD1. Germline V gene data show CDR1 as ENHRY and CDR2 as SYGVKD. The CDR3 is 14 residues long. J lost 7 bases, V lost 3 bases, and 3 bases had no gene match. The CDR3 nucleotides read TGTGCCATCAGTGACGGGACAGGGAGTGAAAAACTGTTTTTT. It translates to CAISDGTGSEKLFF.

V is TRBV6-5 and J is TRBJ1-3; 8 positions agree with TRBD1. This CDR3 contains 15 residues. Per the germline V gene, CDR1 is MNHEY and CDR2 is SVGAGI. Unmatched junction bases numbered 2, after V lost 4 bases and J lost 0 bases. The CDR3 region has the DNA TGTGCCAGCAGTTCTCAGGGGGCCTCTGGAAACACCATATATTTT. Translating it yields CASSSQGASGNTIYF.

The CDR3 sequence is CASSIPGTGELFF. The CDR3 nucleotides read TGTGCCAGCAGTATTCCAGGCACCGGGGAGCTGTTTTTT. The chain links TRBV28 to TRBJ2-2; D uncertain. The V end lost 5 bases, the J end lost 4 bases, and 8 bases lay between the germline ends. Germline assignment: CDR1 MDHEN and CDR2 SYDVKM. CDR3 size: 13 residues.

The chain joins TRBV5-6 to TRBJ2-7; tentative D call: TRBD2 (5 bases). The CDR3 has 17 residues. V lost 2 bases and J 0 bases, leaving 18 bases between the germline ends. The germline CDR1 and CDR2 sequences are SGHDT and YYEEEE. The CDR3 coding sequence is TGTGCCAGCAGCTTCTTAACTGAGGGCTGGTTCTCCTACGAGCAGTACTTC. This encodes CASSFLTEGWFSYEQYF. The full variable domain, completed using reference TRBV5-6 and TRBJ2-7, is DAGVTQSPTHLIKTRGQQVTLRCSPKSGHDTVSWYQQALGQGPQFIFQYYEEEERQRGNFPDRFSGHQFPNYSSELNVNALLLGDSALYLCASSFLTEGWFSYEQYFGPGTRLTVT.

This clone was picked up one time. This chain links TRBV11-3 with TRBJ1-1; D is possibly TRBD1 (6 bases). V shed 5 bases and J shed 5 bases, with 9 bases lying between them. Germline lookup yields CDR1 SGHNT and CDR2 YENEEA. The CDR3 runs 12 residues. The CDR3 DNA reads as TGTGCCAGCAGCCTTGACAGGACTGAAGCTTTCTTT. This codes for CASSLDRTEAFF.

This chain links TRBV21-1 with TRBJ1-3; the listed D gene, TRBD1, was not tested against the DNA. TRBV21-1 is annotated as a pseudogene. The CDR3 has 16 residues. The CDR3 DNA sequence: TGTGCCAGCAGCCCGTACGGCAGGGAAGCTGGAAACACCATATATTTT. Encoded protein: CASSPYGREAGNTIYF.

The CDR3 loop reads CASSELAGVFYSDTQYF. The DNA for the CDR3 is TGTGCCAGCAGTGAACTAGCGGGGGTCTTTTATTCGGATACGCAGTATTTT. The rearrangement links TRBV6-1 to TRBJ2-3, with 10 bases aligning to TRBD2. In germline, CDR1 is MNHNS, CDR2 SASEGT. There are 17 residues in the CDR3. Losses at the gene ends were 2 bases for V and 6 bases for J; bases not matched to a gene: 11.

The J gene is TRBJ2-1, the V gene TRBV19, with no clear D. The ends were cut back, 0 bases at V and 4 bases at J, with 7 bases in the middle. CDR1 is LNHDA and CDR2 is SQIVND in the germline V gene (reference sequence). This CDR3 has 14 residues. Here the CDR3 reads CASSIDSPYNEQFF. CDR3 nucleotide sequence: TGTGCCAGTAGTATAGATTCCCCTTACAATGAGCAGTTCTTC.

This chain uses TRBV5-4 with TRBJ2-5, with a tentative D call TRBD1 (6 bases). The CDR3 spans 15 residues. The germline V gene encodes CDR1 SGHNT and CDR2 YYREEE (reference sequence). V was cut by 2 bases and J by 1 base, with 12 bases left in between. The CDR3 bases are TGTGCCAGCAGCTTCGAGAACAGGGTCCAAGAGACCCAGTACTTC. This translates into CASSFENRVQETQYF.

The chain combines TRBV13 with TRBJ1-4, with D hard to call. Germline CDR1 and CDR2: PRHDT and FYEKMQ (reference sequence). This CDR3 comprises 15 residues. V was shortened by 5 bases and J by 0 bases, with 10 bases between the two germline ends. This chain's CDR3 is CASSAGPPTNEKLFF. CDR3 bases: TGTGCCAGCAGCGCCGGTCCCCCAACTAATGAAAAACTGTTTTTT.

V is TRBV6-5 and J is TRBJ1-2, with 10 bases aligning to TRBD1. The CDR3 is 15 amino acids. J was trimmed by 8 bases and V by 0 bases; bases with no gene match: 6. CDR1 and CDR2 from the germline V gene are MNHEY and SVGAGI. The CDR3 spells CASSYSGDRGRGYTF. The CDR3 nucleotides read TGTGCCAGCAGTTACTCGGGGGACAGGGGCCGGGGCTACACCTTC.

The chain links TRBV13 to TRBJ2-1; 10 bases match TRBD2. Germline lookup yields CDR1 PRHDT and CDR2 FYEKMQ (reference sequence). V gave up 3 bases and J gave up 7 bases; unmatched junction bases: 3. CDR3 length: 14 residues. CDR3 residues: CASSFLAGENEQFF. The CDR3 DNA sequence: TGTGCCAGCAGCTTCCTAGCGGGAGAGAATGAGCAGTTCTTC.

The V and J genes are TRBV6-1 and TRBJ2-7, with a possible D match to TRBD2 (5 bases). Germline V gene lookup returns CDR1 MNHNS and CDR2 SASEGT. The CDR3 sequence is 12 residues long. Trimming took 10 bases from V and 0 from J, leaving 10 bases between them. CDR3 sequence: CATRTSSYEQYF. The CDR3 coding sequence is TGTGCCACCCGAACTAGCTCCTACGAGCAGTACTTC.

The CDR3 sequence: CASSYSSDTQYF. The DNA for the CDR3 is TGTGCCAGCAGTTATAGCTCGGATACGCAGTATTTT. The genes are TRBV7-2 and TRBJ2-3; D not certain. The CDR3 sequence is 12 residues long. V was clipped by 6 bases and J by 6 bases, with 10 bases between them. Germline assignment: CDR1 SGHTA and CDR2 FQGNSA. Based on the CDR3 plus reference TRBV7-2 and TRBJ2-3, the full variable domain is GAGVSQSPSNKVTEKGKDVELRCDPISGHTALYWYRQSLGQGLEFLIYFQGNSAPDKSGLPSDRFSAERTGGSVSTLTIQRTQQEDSAVYLCASSYSSDTQYFGPGTRLTVL.

This clone was found a few times. The V gene is TRBV29-1, the J gene TRBJ1-1; no clear D. CDR1 is SQVTM and CDR2 is ANQGSEA in the germline V gene. V dropped 5 bases and J dropped 7 bases, with 14 bases sitting between them. CDR3 length equals 12 residues. The CDR3 DNA reads TGCAGCGTTAGATCGGTTTCAGGTGAAGCTTTCTTT. Protein: CSVRSVSGEAFF.

This chain joins TRBV7-9 and TRBJ1-4; the match to TRBD1 covers 7 bases. The CDR3 totals 17 residues. V shed 4 bases and J 8 bases; nucleotides not matched to a gene: 16. Germline V CDR1 and CDR2: SEHNR, FQNEAQ (reference sequence). The CDR3 sequence: CASSSLDRARVREKLFF. The CDR3 region has the DNA TGTGCCAGCAGCTCCCTAGACAGGGCCAGAGTAAGAGAAAAACTGTTTTTT. The full variable domain, in which reference TRBV7-9 and TRBJ1-4 provide the parts outside the CDR3, is DTGVSQNPRHKITKRGQNVTFRCDPISEHNRLYWYRQTLGQGPEFLTYFQNEAQLEKSRLLSDRFSAERPKGSFSTLEIQRTEQGDSAMYLCASSSLDRARVREKLFFGSGTQLSVL.